Below are 21 T cell receptor beta chains sequenced from a single sample in a study of CD8 T cells in ankylosing spondylitis. Study results and limitations: Characteristic, it appeared, of ankylosing spondylitis blood was a TCR beta motif of about eight highly homologous variants.

Antigen specificity for these receptors is unknown. One entry per CDR3 protein, called by TCRdb with MiXCR from the 5' RACE reads. The data hold 800,000 to 900,000 distinct CDR3 sequences, with over 9.5% observed a single time. Sequencing used blood, either unsorted or a sorted T cell fraction (not recorded which). The receptors were gathered from a male donor with ankylosing spondylitis.

Here the CDR3 DNA reads TGTGCCAGCAGCCCGACAGGGTTCCCGGCCACCGGGGAGCTGTTTTTT. It yields the protein CASSPTGFPATGELFF. J is TRBJ2-2 and V is TRBV7-9, with 7 positions matching TRBD1. In germline, CDR1 is SEHNR, CDR2 FQNEAQ (reference sequence). V lost 5 bases to trimming and J lost 4 bases; unmatched junction nucleotides: 10. This CDR3 contains 16 residues.

The chain couples TRBV20-1 to TRBJ1-1; D possibly corresponds to TRBD1 (5 bases). From germline, CDR1 is DFQATT and CDR2 SNEGSKA (reference sequence). CDR3 length: 13 residues. V was cut by 6 bases and J by 6 bases, with 17 bases left in between. CDR3 in DNA: TGCAGTGCGCCGGGACGGACAAGGGCTGAAGCTTTCTTT. This encodes CSAPGRTRAEAFF.

The chain has TRBV20-1 and TRBJ2-1, with D maybe TRBD2 (5 bases). The CDR3 spans 12 residues. V gave up 3 bases and J gave up 8 bases, with 11 bases separating them. Per the germline V gene, CDR1 is DFQATT and CDR2 is SNEGSKA (reference sequence). The CDR3 here is CSARRAHYEQFF. In nucleotides, the CDR3 is TGCAGTGCTAGGAGGGCCCATTATGAGCAGTTCTTC.

The chain joins TRBV25-1 to TRBJ2-5, with TRBD1 matching over 7 bases. The germline V gene encodes CDR1 MGHDK and CDR2 SYGVNS. J lost 4 bases, V lost 8 bases, and 10 bases had no gene match. This CDR3 has 14 amino acids. The CDR3: CASAHRGIRETQYF. CDR3 DNA: TGTGCCAGCGCCCACAGGGGTATACGAGAGACCCAGTACTTC.

This clonotype was counted many times. The CDR3 spells CSVDLRSYNEQFF. CDR3 in DNA: TGCAGCGTTGACCTTCGGTCCTACAATGAGCAGTTCTTC. The chain carries TRBV29-1 and TRBJ2-1; no reliable D call. The CDR3 covers 13 residues. The V gene lost 3 bases and the J gene lost 1 base, with 7 bases spanning the gap. Germline CDR1 and CDR2: SQVTM and ANQGSEA.

This clonotype was counted a few times. V usage is TRBV7-2 and J usage is TRBJ1-5, with D possibly TRBD1 on 6 matching bases. Trimming removed 3 bases from V and 8 bases from J, with 11 bases in between. This CDR3 has 13 residues. The germline gives CDR1 SGHTA, CDR2 FQGNSA. CDR3 in amino acids: CASSFGGSKPQHF. The CDR3 DNA reads TGTGCCAGCAGCTTTGGGGGCTCGAAGCCCCAGCATTTT. Supplemented by reference TRBV7-2 and TRBJ1-5, the full variable domain reads GAGVSQSPSNKVTEKGKDVELRCDPISGHTALYWYRQSLGQGLEFLIYFQGNSAPDKSGLPSDRFSAERTGGSVSTLTIQRTQQEDSAVYLCASSFGGSKPQHFGDGTRLSIL.

In this sample, this clonotype turned up a few times. The V and J genes are TRBV12-3 or TRBV12-4 and TRBJ1-2; D is ambiguous. The CDR3 is 14 residues long. Trimming left V 3 bases short and J 5 bases short, with 13 bases between. The CDR3 DNA reads as TGTGCCAGCAGTTTTGTGGACGTCCTATATGGCTACACCTTC. Amino acids: CASSFVDVLYGYTF.

This clonotype was seen more than once but under ten times. This chain joins TRBV20-1 and TRBJ2-7; possibly TRBD1 or TRBD2 for D (5 bases each). The CDR3 runs 19 residues. Per the germline V gene, CDR1 is DFQATT and CDR2 is SNEGSKA (reference sequence). V lost 1 base, J lost 0 bases, and 25 bases lay in between. The CDR3 sequence is CSARARDLRLGTVSYEQYF. For the CDR3, the DNA is TGCAGTGCTAGAGCCAGGGATTTACGATTGGGGACGGTCTCCTACGAGCAGTACTTC.

Only a few counts were recorded for this clonotype. The chain couples TRBV4-3 to TRBJ2-4, with 8 bases aligning to TRBD2. V lost 0 bases to trimming and J lost 7 bases; unmatched junction nucleotides: 5. The V gene's germline CDR1 is LGHNA and CDR2 YSLEER. This CDR3 has 15 amino acids. CDR3 DNA sequence: TGCGCCAGCAGCCAAGATCGAAGCGGGGGTAACATTCAGTACTTC. Its translation is CASSQDRSGGNIQYF.

This clonotype was detected many times. V gene TRBV20-1 combines with J gene TRBJ2-6; 7 positions agree with TRBD1. The junction had 4 bases not matched to a gene; V was cut back by 2 bases and J by 0 bases. The germline V gene has CDR1 DFQATT and CDR2 SNEGSKA (reference sequence). The CDR3 consists of 16 residues. Here the CDR3 reads CSARKDRVSGANVLTF. DNA for the CDR3: TGCAGTGCTAGAAAAGACAGGGTCTCTGGGGCCAACGTCCTGACTTTC.

The table lists this clonotype with many counts. The chain links TRBV20-1 to TRBJ1-2; the D is unclear. Between the trimmed V and J ends, which lost 7 bases and 5 bases, there was a span of 5 bases. This CDR3 comprises 9 residues. The V gene's germline CDR1 is DFQATT and CDR2 SNEGSKA (reference sequence). The CDR3 is CSGGYGYTF. CDR3 sequence (DNA): TGCAGTGGAGGTTATGGCTACACCTTC.

This clonotype has a count of ten or more. V and J are TRBV20-1 and TRBJ2-2; the D is unclear. This CDR3 comprises 14 residues. V was pared by 3 bases and J by 1 base, with 9 bases between. Per the germline V gene, CDR1 is DFQATT and CDR2 is SNEGSKA (reference sequence). This CDR3 reads CSARGSLNTGELFF. The CDR3 DNA follows: TGCAGTGCTAGGGGCAGTCTGAACACCGGGGAGCTGTTTTTT.

Concerning this clonotype itself: One end of the junction does not line up with germline, which may come from a read error. This chain links TRBV20-1 with TRBJ2-1; TRBD2 matches at 7 bases. The CDR3 extends over 13 amino acids. The germline V gene encodes CDR1 DFQATT and CDR2 SNEGSKA (reference sequence). The CDR3 region is CSSRAPGGNEQFF. DNA for the CDR3: TGCAGTTCTAGAGCCCCCGGGGGGAATGAGCAGTTCTTC.

The chain couples TRBV20-1 to TRBJ1-4; the D is unclear. Germline assignment: CDR1 DFQATT and CDR2 SNEGSKA (reference sequence). CDR3 length equals 14 residues. V dropped 2 bases and J dropped 6 bases, with 13 bases sitting between them. The CDR3 sequence: CSARLPGQYEKLFF. The CDR3 DNA follows: TGCAGTGCTAGACTCCCTGGCCAGTATGAAAAACTGTTTTTT.

This clonotype has ten or more counts. V is TRBV5-1 and J is TRBJ2-7; 7 bases map to TRBD2. CDR1 and CDR2 (germline): SGHRS, YFSETQ. The CDR3 is 15 residues long. The ends lost 1 base at V and 5 bases at J; junction bases unmatched: 9. The CDR3 coding sequence is TGCGCCAGCAGCTTGTTAGGACGGGGGGTCGACGAGCAGTACTTC. The encoded protein is CASSLLGRGVDEQYF.

The chain uses TRBV10-3 and TRBJ1-2; TRBD1 might be the D (5 bases). Looked up from germline, CDR1 is ENHRY and CDR2 is SYGVKD. Trimming removed 6 bases from V and 8 bases from J, with 22 bases in between. This CDR3 has 15 residues. CDR3 loop: CAIRIAAVSGAGYTF. CDR3 DNA sequence: TGTGCCATCAGAATAGCTGCGGTCTCCGGGGCCGGCTACACCTTC.

This clonotype appeared a few times. This chain connects TRBV6-4 to TRBJ2-1, with a possible D match to TRBD2 (6 bases). Trimming cost V 3 bases and J 0 bases, with 9 bases left between them. Germline V CDR1 and CDR2: MRHNA, SNTAGT. This CDR3 spans 15 amino acids. CDR3 in DNA: TGTGCCAGCAGTGAGGTGGGGGGCTCCTACAATGAGCAGTTCTTC. Translation: CASSEVGGSYNEQFF.

At least ten counts were recorded for this clonotype. The V gene is TRBV7-2, the J gene TRBJ2-1, with D uncertain. Per the germline V gene, CDR1 is SGHTA and CDR2 is FQGNSA. V was clipped by 5 bases and J by 8 bases, with 16 bases between them. The CDR3 runs 14 residues. The CDR3 loop reads CASSPRIGRHEQFF. The CDR3 DNA is TGTGCCAGCAGCCCAAGAATTGGAAGGCATGAGCAGTTCTTC.

This clonotype was observed a few times. The chain combines TRBV20-1 with TRBJ1-1, with D perhaps matching TRBD1 (6 bases). From germline, CDR1 is DFQATT and CDR2 SNEGSKA (reference sequence). The V gene lost 0 bases and the J gene lost 2 bases, with 13 bases spanning the gap. The CDR3 is 15 amino acids. In nucleotides, the CDR3 is TGCAGTGCTAGAGATTACAGGGAGGGAAACACTGAAGCTTTCTTT. Translated: CSARDYREGNTEAFF.

The chain has TRBV7-2 and TRBJ1-2; D gene ambiguous. CDR1 and CDR2 (germline): SGHTA, FQGNSA. CDR3 size: 12 residues. V lost 10 bases and J lost 4, with 13 bases in between. DNA for the CDR3: TGTGCCACGGTCCAGGCATTCTATGGCTACACCTTC. It specifies CATVQAFYGYTF.

This clonotype was seen ten or more times. The CDR3 protein is CSVGTYTGELFF. Written as DNA, the CDR3 is TGCAGCGTTGGTACTTACACCGGGGAGCTGTTTTTT. The chain links TRBV29-1 to TRBJ2-2; D uncertain. Germline V CDR1 and CDR2: SQVTM, ANQGSEA. The CDR3 is 12 residues long. The germline V and J ends were trimmed by 4 bases and 3 bases, with 6 bases remaining between them.